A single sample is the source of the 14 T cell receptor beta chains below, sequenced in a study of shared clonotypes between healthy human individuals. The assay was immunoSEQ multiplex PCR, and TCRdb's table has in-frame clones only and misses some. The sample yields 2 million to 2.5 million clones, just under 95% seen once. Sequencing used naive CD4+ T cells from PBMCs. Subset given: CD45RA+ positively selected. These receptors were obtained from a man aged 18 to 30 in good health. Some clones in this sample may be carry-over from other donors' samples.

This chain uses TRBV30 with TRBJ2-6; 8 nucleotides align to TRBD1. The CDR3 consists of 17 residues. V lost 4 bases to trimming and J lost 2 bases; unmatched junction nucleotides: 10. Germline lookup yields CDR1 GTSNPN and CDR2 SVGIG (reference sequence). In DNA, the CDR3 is TGTGCCTGGAAGGGGGCAGGGGGCGCCCCTGGGGCCAACGTCCTGACTTTC. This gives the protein CAWKGAGGAPGANVLTF.

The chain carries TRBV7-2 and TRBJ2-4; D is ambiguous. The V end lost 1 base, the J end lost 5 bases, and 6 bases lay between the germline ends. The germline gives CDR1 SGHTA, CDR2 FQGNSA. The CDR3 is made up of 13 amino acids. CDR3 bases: TGTGCCAGCAGCTTAGAGATCGAAAACATTCAGTACTTC. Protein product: CASSLEIENIQYF. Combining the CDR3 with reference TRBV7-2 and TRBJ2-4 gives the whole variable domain GAGVSQSPSNKVTEKGKDVELRCDPISGHTALYWYRQSLGQGLEFLIYFQGNSAPDKSGLPSDRFSAERTGGSVSTLTIQRTQQEDSAVYLCASSLEIENIQYFGAGTRLSVL.

CDR3 sequence reads: CAIRGDKGAYNEQFF. CDR3 DNA: TGTGCCATCAGGGGGGACAAGGGGGCCTACAATGAGCAGTTCTTC. This chain uses TRBV10-3 with TRBJ2-1, with a tentative D call TRBD1 (6 bases). The germline gives CDR1 ENHRY, CDR2 SYGVKD. The CDR3 sequence is 15 residues long. Deletions cut 6 bases from V and 2 bases from J, with 14 bases between.

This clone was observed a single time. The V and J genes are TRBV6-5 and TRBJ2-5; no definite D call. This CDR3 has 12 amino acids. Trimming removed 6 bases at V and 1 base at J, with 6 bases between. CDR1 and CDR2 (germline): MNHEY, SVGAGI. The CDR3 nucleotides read TGTGCCAGCAGAAGGTCCCAAGAGACCCAGTACTTC. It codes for CASRRSQETQYF.

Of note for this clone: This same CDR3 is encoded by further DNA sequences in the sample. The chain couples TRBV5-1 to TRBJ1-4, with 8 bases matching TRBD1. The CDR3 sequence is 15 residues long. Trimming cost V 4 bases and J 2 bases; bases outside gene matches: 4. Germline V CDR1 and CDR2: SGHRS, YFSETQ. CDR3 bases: TGCGCCAGCAGCGGAACAGGGGGTACTAATGAAAAACTGTTTTTT. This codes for CASSGTGGTNEKLFF.

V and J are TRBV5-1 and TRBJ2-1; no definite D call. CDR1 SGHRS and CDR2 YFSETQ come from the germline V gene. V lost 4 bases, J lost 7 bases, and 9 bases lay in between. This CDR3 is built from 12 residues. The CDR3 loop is CASSAPQNEQFF. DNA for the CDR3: TGCGCCAGCAGCGCTCCCCAAAATGAGCAGTTCTTC. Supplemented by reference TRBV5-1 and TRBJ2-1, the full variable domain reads KAGVTQTPRYLIKTRGQQVTLSCSPISGHRSVSWYQQTPGQGLQFLFEYFSETQRNKGNFPGRFSGRQFSNSRSEMNVSTLELGDSALYLCASSAPQNEQFFGPGTRLTVL.

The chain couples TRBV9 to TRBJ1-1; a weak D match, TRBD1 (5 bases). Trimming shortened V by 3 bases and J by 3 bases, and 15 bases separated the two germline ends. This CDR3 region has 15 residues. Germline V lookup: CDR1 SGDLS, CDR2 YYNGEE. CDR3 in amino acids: CASSEGVGPDTEAFF. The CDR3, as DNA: TGTGCCAGCAGCGAAGGGGTAGGTCCGGACACTGAAGCTTTCTTT.

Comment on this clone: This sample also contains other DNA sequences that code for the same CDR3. The CDR3 DNA sequence: TGCGCCAGCAGCTTGGGGTCAGGGGGCCAGCCCCAGCATTTT. Protein sequence: CASSLGSGGQPQHF. The chain has TRBV5-1 and TRBJ1-5, with 8 bases matching TRBD1. The V gene's germline CDR1 is SGHRS and CDR2 YFSETQ. The CDR3 runs to 14 residues. The V and J ends lost 0 bases and 7 bases, in that order; junction bases with no gene match: 3.

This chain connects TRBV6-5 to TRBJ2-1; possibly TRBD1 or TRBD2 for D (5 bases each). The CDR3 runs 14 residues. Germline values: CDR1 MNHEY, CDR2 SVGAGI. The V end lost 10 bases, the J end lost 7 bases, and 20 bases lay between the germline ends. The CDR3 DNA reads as TGTGCCATCGCCCGGGACCCCGTAAGTAATGAGCAGTTCTTC. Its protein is CAIARDPVSNEQFF.

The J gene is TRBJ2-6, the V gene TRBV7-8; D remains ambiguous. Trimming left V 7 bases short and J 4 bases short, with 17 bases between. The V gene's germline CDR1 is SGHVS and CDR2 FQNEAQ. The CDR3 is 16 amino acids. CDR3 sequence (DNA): TGTGCCAGCACCCCCATGAGGTTCATGGGGGCCAACGTCCTGACTTTC. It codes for CASTPMRFMGANVLTF.

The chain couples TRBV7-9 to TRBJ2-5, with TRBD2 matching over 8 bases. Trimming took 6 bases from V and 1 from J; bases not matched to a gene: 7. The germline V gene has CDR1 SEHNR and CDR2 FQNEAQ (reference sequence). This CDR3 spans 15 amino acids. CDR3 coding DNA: TGTGCCAGCAGTCGTCGACTAGCGAGCCAAGAGACCCAGTACTTC. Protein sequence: CASSRRLASQETQYF.

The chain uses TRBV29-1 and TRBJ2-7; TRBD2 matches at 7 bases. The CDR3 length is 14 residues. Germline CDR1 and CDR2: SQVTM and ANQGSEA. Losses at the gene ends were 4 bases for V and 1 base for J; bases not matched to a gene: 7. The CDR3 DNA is TGCAGCGTTGGGGGGGGTTCTCCATCCTACGAGCAGTACTTC. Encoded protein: CSVGGGSPSYEQYF.

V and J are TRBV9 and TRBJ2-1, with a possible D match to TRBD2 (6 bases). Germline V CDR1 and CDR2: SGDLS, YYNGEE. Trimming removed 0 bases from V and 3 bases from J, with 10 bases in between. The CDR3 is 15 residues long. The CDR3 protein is CASSVDAGRYNEQFF. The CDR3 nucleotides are TGTGCCAGCAGCGTAGACGCGGGACGCTACAATGAGCAGTTCTTC.

The CDR3 DNA reads as TGTGCCAGCAGGAAAACAGGGGGCACAGACATTCAGTACTTC. This translates into CASRKTGGTDIQYF. This chain uses TRBV2 with TRBJ2-4; TRBD1 agrees at 9 bases. Trimming cost V 6 bases and J 8 bases; bases outside gene matches: 8. Germline V gene lookup returns CDR1 SNHLY and CDR2 FYNNEI. The CDR3 totals 14 residues.